This T cell receptor (beta chain) came from a study of radiation and T cells in renal cell carcinoma. On this clone itself: Antigen: not known.

The table came from immunoSEQ multiplex PCR; TCRdb's copy has only in-frame clones and leaves some out. The table shows almost 50,000 clones, with 75% to 85% occurring only once. Study findings and constraints: In blood, top tumor clones expanded by 2 weeks, shrinking by 4. No pretreatment tumor biopsies were available for baseline clonotypes.

The CDR3 has 15 residues. V was clipped by 8 bases and J by 4 bases; unmatched bases: 11. Germline V CDR1 and CDR2: LNHDA, SQIVND (reference sequence). Time point here: blood 2 weeks post-SBRT. Treatment defined: 15 Gy SBRT to primary tumor, nephrectomy 4 weeks later. The V gene is TRBV19, the J gene TRBJ2-3; 8 nucleotides line up with TRBD2. This receptor was taken from a woman in her seventies with renal cell carcinoma. This specimen was blood, taken from a patient whose treatment included radiotherapy and nephrectomy. CDR3 sequence: CASQTGASGSDTQYF. CDR3 DNA: TGTGCCAGTCAAACCGGGGCTAGCGGGTCAGATACGCAGTATTTT.